The 8 T cell receptor beta chains presented below share a single source sample, sequenced in a study of T cell changes during pregnancy in multiple sclerosis. Sequencing used immunoSEQ multiplex PCR; TCRdb keeps in-frame clones, though not all of them. The sample includes under 110,000 clones, 85% to 95% of them seen just once. Sequences were derived from peripheral blood, sampled after pregnancy. These receptors were taken from a female donor with multiple sclerosis, enrolled in a pregnancy study.

The rearrangement links TRBV6-1 to TRBJ1-5; TRBD1 might be the D (5 bases). Germline CDR1 MNHNS, CDR2 SASEGT. Trimming pared 2 bases from V and 6 bases from J, leaving 14 bases between. The CDR3 covers 15 residues. The CDR3 sequence: CASSEIGQGFQPQHF. Here the CDR3 DNA reads TGTGCCAGCAGTGAAATAGGGCAGGGCTTTCAGCCCCAGCATTTT.

This chain connects TRBV9 to TRBJ1-4, with TRBD1 matching 8 bases. Trimming at V came to 4 bases and at J to 7 bases, leaving 12 bases not matched to a gene. Germline assignment: CDR1 SGDLS and CDR2 YYNGEE. This CDR3 is 16 amino acids long. In DNA form, the CDR3 reads TGTGCCAGCAGCTCTTACACCTCAGGGGGCGGTGAAAAACTGTTTTTT. As protein: CASSSYTSGGGEKLFF.

The V and J genes are TRBV29-1 and TRBJ1-2; 9 nucleotides line up with TRBD1. CDR3 size: 13 residues. The germline CDR1 and CDR2 sequences are SQVTM and ANQGSEA. Trimming cost V 6 bases and J 5 bases; bases outside gene matches: 7. The CDR3 loop is CSVGDRASYGYTF. CDR3 in DNA: TGCAGCGTGGGGGACAGGGCGAGTTATGGCTACACCTTC. The full variable domain, in which reference TRBV29-1 and TRBJ1-2 provide the parts outside the CDR3, is SAVISQKPSRDICQRGTSLTIQCQVDSQVTMMFWYRQQPGQSLTLIATANQGSEATYESGFVIDKFPISRPNLTFSTLTVSNMSPEDSSIYLCSVGDRASYGYTFGSGTRLTVV.

The gene calls are TRBV19 and TRBJ2-5; D ambiguous. This CDR3 spans 11 amino acids. The germline V gene encodes CDR1 LNHDA and CDR2 SQIVND (reference sequence). Deletions cut 6 bases from V and 6 bases from J, with 8 bases between. CDR3 DNA sequence: TGTGCCAGTAGACTCGGTCAGACCCAGTACTTC. Translating it yields CASRLGQTQYF.

The chain couples TRBV11-2 to TRBJ1-1; unclear D gene. The CDR3 contains 12 residues. Between the trimmed V and J ends, which lost 7 bases and 4 bases, there was a span of 10 bases. Germline V CDR1 and CDR2: SGHAT, FQNNGV. In DNA form, the CDR3 reads TGTGCCAGCACCTCTACGAGCACTGAAGCTTTCTTT. Protein: CASTSTSTEAFF.

The chain links TRBV9 to TRBJ2-2; TRBD2 matches at 10 bases. The CDR3 has 15 amino acids. Per the germline V gene, CDR1 is SGDLS and CDR2 is YYNGEE. The ends lost 3 bases at V and 5 bases at J; junction bases unmatched: 4. CDR3 loop: CASSASGGGTGELFF. Here the CDR3 DNA reads TGTGCCAGCAGCGCGAGCGGGGGGGGGACCGGGGAGCTGTTTTTT.

V gene TRBV7-3 combines with J gene TRBJ2-7, with TRBD1 identical over 8 bases. This CDR3 has 16 amino acids. The V and J ends lost 0 bases and 4 bases, in that order; junction bases with no gene match: 8. Germline CDR1 reads SGHTA; CDR2 reads FQGTGA. The CDR3: CASSLTRRDRQYEQYF. For the CDR3, the DNA is TGTGCCAGCAGCTTAACGCGTCGGGACAGGCAATACGAGCAGTACTTC.

The J gene is TRBJ1-3, the V gene TRBV18, with D hard to call. This CDR3 spans 13 amino acids. Germline-derived CDR1 and CDR2 are KGHSH and LQKENI. The germline V and J ends were trimmed by 2 bases and 5 bases, with 7 bases remaining between them. The CDR3 loop reads CASSPNNRNTIYF. CDR3 DNA sequence: TGTGCCAGCTCACCAAACAATCGAAACACCATATATTTT.